The 3 T cell receptor beta chains presented below share a single source sample, sequenced in a study of T-cell reconstitution after alpha-beta-depleted transplantation in children. For TCRbeta, the library was prepared with unique molecular identifiers. TCRdb re-analysed the PCR reads in MiXCR, keeping a single row per CDR3 protein. Seen here are a few hundred thousand distinct CDR3 sequences, around 25% observed once, and the top ten hold roughly 11%. This specimen was PBMCs, mostly from graft donor cells, taken 180 days after TCRalphabeta/CD19-depleted stem cell transplant. All receptors come from a male patient younger than 18 who had a stem cell transplant for acute lymphoblastic leukemia, so the T cells may come from the graft donor.

This chain joins TRBV3-1 and TRBJ1-1; D gene ambiguous. Germline assignment: CDR1 LGHDT and CDR2 YNNKEL (reference sequence). V was clipped by 2 bases and J by 1 base, with 8 bases between them. This CDR3 is 14 amino acids long. In nucleotides, the CDR3 is TGTGCCAGCAGCCAAACGGACGCGAACACTGAAGCTTTCTTT. Its protein product is CASSQTDANTEAFF.

This clonotype was seen only a few times. The J gene is TRBJ2-3, the V gene TRBV4-1; D not resolved. The V gene's germline CDR1 is MGHRA and CDR2 YSYEKL. CDR3 size: 17 residues. Trimming shortened V by 1 base and J by 1 base, and 15 bases separated the two germline ends. CDR3 sequence: CASSQATSGTGTDTQYF. For the CDR3, the DNA is TGCGCCAGCAGCCAAGCCACAAGTGGAACTGGCACAGATACGCAGTATTTT.

The CDR3 coding sequence is TGCAGTGCTCGATACTCCTACGAGCAGTACTTC. It translates to CSARYSYEQYF. The chain links TRBV20-1 to TRBJ2-7; D is unclear. This CDR3 region has 11 residues. Trimming stripped 5 bases from V and 0 bases from J, with 5 bases between. The germline gives CDR1 DFQATT, CDR2 SNEGSKA (reference sequence).